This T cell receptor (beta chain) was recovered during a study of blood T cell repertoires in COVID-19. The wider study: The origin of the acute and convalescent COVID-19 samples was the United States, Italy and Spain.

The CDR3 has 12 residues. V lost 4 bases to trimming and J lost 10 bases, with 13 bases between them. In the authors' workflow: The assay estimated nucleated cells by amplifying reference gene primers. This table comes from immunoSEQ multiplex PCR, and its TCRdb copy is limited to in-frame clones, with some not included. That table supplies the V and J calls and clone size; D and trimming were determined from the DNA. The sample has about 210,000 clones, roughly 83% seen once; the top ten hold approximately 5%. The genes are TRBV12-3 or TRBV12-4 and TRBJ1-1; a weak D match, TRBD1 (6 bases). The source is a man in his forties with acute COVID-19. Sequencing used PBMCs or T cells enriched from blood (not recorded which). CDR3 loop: CASSSGVATAFF. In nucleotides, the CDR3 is TGTGCCAGCAGTTCAGGGGTCGCAACAGCTTTCTTT.